The source of this T cell receptor beta chain is a study of blood T cell repertoires in COVID-19. Study-level information: T cells, B-cell-depleted T cells, or PBMCs provided the cDNA or gDNA that served as material.

The repertoire was sequenced with immunoSEQ multiplex PCR; TCRdb's copy has only in-frame clones and lacks some. The sample lists 150,000 to 200,000 clones, about 90% occurring once. From germline, CDR1 is KGHSH and CDR2 LQKENI. The CDR3 sequence is 14 residues long. With V trimmed by 3 bases and J by 4 bases, 3 bases remained unmatched. The chain couples TRBV18 to TRBJ2-3; 8 nucleotides match TRBD2. Sequencing was done on a sample of PBMCs or T cells enriched from blood (not recorded which). This sequence was found in a human donor with acute COVID-19. The donor label of this sample is uncertain. The DNA of the CDR3 is TGTGCCAGCTCACCCCGGGAGGGGGCAGATACGCAGTATTTT. Translated: CASSPREGADTQYF.